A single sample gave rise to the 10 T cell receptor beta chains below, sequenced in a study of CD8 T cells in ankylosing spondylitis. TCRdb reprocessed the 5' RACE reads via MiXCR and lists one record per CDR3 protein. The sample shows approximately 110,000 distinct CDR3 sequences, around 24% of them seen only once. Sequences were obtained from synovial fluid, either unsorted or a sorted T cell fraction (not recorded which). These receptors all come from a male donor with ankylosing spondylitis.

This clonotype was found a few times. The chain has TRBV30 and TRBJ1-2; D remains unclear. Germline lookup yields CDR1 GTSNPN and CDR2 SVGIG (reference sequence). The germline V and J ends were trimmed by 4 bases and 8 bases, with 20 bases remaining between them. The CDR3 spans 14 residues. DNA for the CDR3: TGTGCCTGGACGATTTCCCCGGACGGGCACGGCTACACCTTC. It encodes CAWTISPDGHGYTF.

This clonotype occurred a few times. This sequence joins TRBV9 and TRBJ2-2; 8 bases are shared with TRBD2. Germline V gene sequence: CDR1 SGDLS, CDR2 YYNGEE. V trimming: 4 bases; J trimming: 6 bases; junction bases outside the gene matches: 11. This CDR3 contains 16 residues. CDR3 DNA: TGTGCCAGCAGCTTACGACTAGCGACGGTTCCCGGGGAGCTGTTTTTT. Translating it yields CASSLRLATVPGELFF.

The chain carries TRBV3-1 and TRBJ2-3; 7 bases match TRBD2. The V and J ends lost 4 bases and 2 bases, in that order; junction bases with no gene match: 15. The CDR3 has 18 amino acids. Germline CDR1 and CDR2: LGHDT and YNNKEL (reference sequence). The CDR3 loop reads CASSPSAAVAGYTDTQYF. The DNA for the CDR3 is TGTGCCAGCAGCCCCTCCGCCGCTGTAGCGGGTTACACAGATACGCAGTATTTT.

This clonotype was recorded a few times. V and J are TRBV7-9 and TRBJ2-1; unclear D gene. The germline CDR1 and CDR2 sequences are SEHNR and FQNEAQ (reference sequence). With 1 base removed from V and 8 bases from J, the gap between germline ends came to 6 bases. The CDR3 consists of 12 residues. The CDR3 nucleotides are TGTGCCAGCAGCTTAGTGTGGGATGAGCAGTTCTTC. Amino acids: CASSLVWDEQFF.

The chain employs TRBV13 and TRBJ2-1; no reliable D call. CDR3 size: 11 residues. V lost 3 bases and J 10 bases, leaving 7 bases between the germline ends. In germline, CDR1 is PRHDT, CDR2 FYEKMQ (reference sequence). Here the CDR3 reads CASSFPKEQFF. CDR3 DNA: TGTGCCAGCAGCTTCCCCAAAGAGCAGTTCTTC.

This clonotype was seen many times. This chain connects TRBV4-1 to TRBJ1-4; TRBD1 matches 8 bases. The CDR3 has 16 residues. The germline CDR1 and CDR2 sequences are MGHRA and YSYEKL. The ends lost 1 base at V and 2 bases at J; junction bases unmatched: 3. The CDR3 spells CASSQGQGATNEKLFF. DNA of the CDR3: TGCGCCAGCAGCCAAGGGCAGGGGGCGACTAATGAAAAACTGTTTTTT.

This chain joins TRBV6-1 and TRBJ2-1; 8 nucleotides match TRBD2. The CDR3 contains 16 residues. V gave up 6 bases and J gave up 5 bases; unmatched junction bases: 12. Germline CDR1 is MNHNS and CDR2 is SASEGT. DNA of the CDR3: TGTGCCAGCAGAGACCCCGGACTAGCCTATAACAATGAGCAGTTCTTC. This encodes CASRDPGLAYNNEQFF.

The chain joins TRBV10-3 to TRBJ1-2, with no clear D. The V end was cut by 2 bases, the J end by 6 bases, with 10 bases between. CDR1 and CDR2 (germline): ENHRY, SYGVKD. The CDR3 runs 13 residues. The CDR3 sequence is CAISEREYDGYTF. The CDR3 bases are TGTGCCATCAGTGAGAGAGAATACGATGGCTACACCTTC.

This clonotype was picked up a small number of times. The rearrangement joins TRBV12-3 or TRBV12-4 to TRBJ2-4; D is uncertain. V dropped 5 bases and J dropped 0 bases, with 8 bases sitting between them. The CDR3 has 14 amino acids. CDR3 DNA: TGTGCCAGCAGTACCAATCAAGCCAAAAACATTCAGTACTTC. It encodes CASSTNQAKNIQYF.

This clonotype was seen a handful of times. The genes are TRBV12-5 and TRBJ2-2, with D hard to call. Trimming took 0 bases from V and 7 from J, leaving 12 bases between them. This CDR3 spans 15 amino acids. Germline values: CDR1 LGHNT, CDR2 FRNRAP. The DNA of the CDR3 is TGTGCTAGTGGTTTGGTACCGGATGATCACGGGGAGCTGTTTTTT. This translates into CASGLVPDDHGELFF.